These T cell receptor beta chains were read from a single sample in a study of blood T cell repertoires in COVID-19. Assay used: immunoSEQ multiplex PCR; TCRdb lists only in-frame clones, some missing. In the table there are about 150,000 clones, under 90% of which are singletons. Sequencing was carried out using peripheral blood. The receptors derive from a human donor in a cohort sampled during active COVID-19. The CDR3 runs from the conserved cysteine through the conserved F or W.

J: TRBJ2-2
V: TRBV7-2
CDR3: CASSFPTGATSGELFF

J: TRBJ1-2
V: TRBV7-2
CDR3: CASTGQGLSNYGYTF

J: TRBJ2-5
V: TRBV4-1
CDR3: CASSRGTGEKETQYF

J: TRBJ2-3
V: TRBV29-1
CDR3: CSVARRDTDTQYF

J: TRBJ1-5
V: TRBV28
CDR3: CASSSGGDGNQPQHF

J: TRBJ1-5
V: TRBV5-8
CDR3: CASSPVGGGQPQHF

J: TRBJ1-1
V: TRBV9
CDR3: CASSAGQGPDTEAFF

J: TRBJ2-5
V: TRBV3-1/TRBV3-2
CDR3: CASSQLGQWETQYF

J: TRBJ2-5
V: TRBV7-2
CDR3: CASSLGTGYPGTQYF

J: TRBJ1-4
V: TRBV27
CDR3: CASDAAYEKLFF

J: TRBJ1-3
V: TRBV24-1
CDR3: CATSDAGGSGNTIYF

J: TRBJ2-2
V: TRBV5-1
CDR3: CASRSTSGGISGELFF

J: TRBJ2-3
V: TRBV7-9
CDR3: CATSTDTQYF

J: TRBJ1-1
V: TRBV5-1
CDR3: CASSLGGPPEAFF

J: TRBJ1-4
V: TRBV5-1
CDR3: CASSLGGTSSEKLFF

J: TRBJ2-6
V: TRBV19
CDR3: CASSGTGSGANVLTF

J: TRBJ2-1
V: TRBV6-2/TRBV6-3
CDR3: CASSYLAEGIYNEQFF

J: TRBJ2-1
V: TRBV5-1
CDR3: CASSKGLAGGRDEQFF

J: TRBJ1-4
V: TRBV5-1
CDR3: CASSLGLNNEKLFF

J: TRBJ1-1
V: TRBV5-8
CDR3: CASSSGAAPGAFF

J: TRBJ2-2
V: TRBV7-3
CDR3: CASSPSGSLAGELFF

J: TRBJ1-2
V: TRBV7-2
CDR3: CASSPGQGIRYGYTF

J: TRBJ1-6
V: TRBV3-1/TRBV3-2
CDR3: CASSPRGTNSPLHF

J: TRBJ1-2
V: TRBV20-1
CDR3: CSASVTTSGYTF

J: TRBJ1-2
V: TRBV27
CDR3: CASSLSSTVTNYGYTF

J: TRBJ1-5
V: TRBV6-1
CDR3: CASKDGRGNQPQHF

J: TRBJ1-2
V: TRBV3-1/TRBV3-2
CDR3: CASSQGPRGYTF

J: TRBJ1-2
V: TRBV19
CDR3: CASSGQGAGYTF

J: TRBJ2-1
V: TRBV5-6
CDR3: CASSPQRGRLGQFF

J: TRBJ1-1
V: TRBV30
CDR3: CAWTGDSYTEAFF

J: TRBJ2-3
V: TRBV6-2/TRBV6-3
CDR3: CASSAYRKSTDTQYF

J: TRBJ2-5
V: TRBV7-2
CDR3: CASSLVAGFNLQETQYF

J: TRBJ2-5
V: TRBV7-9
CDR3: CASSAARGGGETQYF

J: TRBJ2-6
V: TRBV5-4
CDR3: CASSTSLGANVLTF

J: TRBJ1-1
V: TRBV5-1
CDR3: CASNGQGLNTEAFF

J: TRBJ2-1
V: TRBV18
CDR3: CASSSASGRNEQFF

J: TRBJ1-6
V: TRBV5-1
CDR3: CASSYRTGLDSPLHF

J: TRBJ2-3
V: TRBV19
CDR3: CASSFSGGLAVDTQYF

J: TRBJ2-4
V: TRBV7-9
CDR3: CASSPRQGVTKNIQYF

J: TRBJ2-1
V: TRBV5-1
CDR3: CASSYGTSGTNEQFF

J: TRBJ1-1
V: TRBV2
CDR3: CASSGGTGSNTEAFF

J: TRBJ2-1
V: TRBV9
CDR3: CASSVAGGVKNEQFF

J: TRBJ1-1
V: TRBV3-1/TRBV3-2
CDR3: CASSEGTGTTEAFF

J: TRBJ1-2
V: TRBV25-1
CDR3: CASRETGNHYGYTF

J: TRBJ2-2
V: TRBV3-1/TRBV3-2
CDR3: CASSRSQGVSGELFF

J: TRBJ1-3
V: TRBV7-2
CDR3: CASSPTSGETGNTIYF

J: TRBJ1-2
V: TRBV19
CDR3: CASQSPGQGSGYTF

J: TRBJ2-3
V: TRBV4-2
CDR3: CASDSPGINTQYF

J: TRBJ1-6
V: TRBV2
CDR3: CASSTDSYNSPLHF